One T cell receptor (beta chain) is described in this entry. The antigen remains undetermined. The sample originates from a study of T cells expressing NK-cell markers. Study-level information: It was sorted CD3+CD56-NKG2C+, CD3+CD56+NKG2C- and CD3+CD56+NKG2C+ T cells that provided the TCR beta repertoires. Of eight sequenced donors, seven were HCMV-seropositive and one HCMV-seronegative. Overall study findings and caveats: Topping the CD3+CD56-NKG2C+ fraction as well were these clonotypes, in a handful of donors. For five or six donors, the dominant NKG2C+ clonotypes made up about 1.0-7.0% of their CD8+ T cells.

Germline CDR1 is DFQATT and CDR2 is SNEGSKA (reference sequence). The CDR3 consists of 13 residues. TCRdb re-analyzed the 5' RACE reads; it lists each CDR3 protein once, without DNA. This table lists some 460,000 distinct CDR3 sequences. This sequence joins TRBV20-1 and TRBJ2-3; TCRdb's D call of TRBD2 is untestable without DNA. Input material: blood T cells: a sorted CD56 or NKG2C T cell subset, CD4+ or CD8+ T cells, or bulk PBMC T cells (not recorded which). This TCR derives from a woman in her fifties or sixties in good health. CDR3 amino acids: CSAPSSRADTQYF.